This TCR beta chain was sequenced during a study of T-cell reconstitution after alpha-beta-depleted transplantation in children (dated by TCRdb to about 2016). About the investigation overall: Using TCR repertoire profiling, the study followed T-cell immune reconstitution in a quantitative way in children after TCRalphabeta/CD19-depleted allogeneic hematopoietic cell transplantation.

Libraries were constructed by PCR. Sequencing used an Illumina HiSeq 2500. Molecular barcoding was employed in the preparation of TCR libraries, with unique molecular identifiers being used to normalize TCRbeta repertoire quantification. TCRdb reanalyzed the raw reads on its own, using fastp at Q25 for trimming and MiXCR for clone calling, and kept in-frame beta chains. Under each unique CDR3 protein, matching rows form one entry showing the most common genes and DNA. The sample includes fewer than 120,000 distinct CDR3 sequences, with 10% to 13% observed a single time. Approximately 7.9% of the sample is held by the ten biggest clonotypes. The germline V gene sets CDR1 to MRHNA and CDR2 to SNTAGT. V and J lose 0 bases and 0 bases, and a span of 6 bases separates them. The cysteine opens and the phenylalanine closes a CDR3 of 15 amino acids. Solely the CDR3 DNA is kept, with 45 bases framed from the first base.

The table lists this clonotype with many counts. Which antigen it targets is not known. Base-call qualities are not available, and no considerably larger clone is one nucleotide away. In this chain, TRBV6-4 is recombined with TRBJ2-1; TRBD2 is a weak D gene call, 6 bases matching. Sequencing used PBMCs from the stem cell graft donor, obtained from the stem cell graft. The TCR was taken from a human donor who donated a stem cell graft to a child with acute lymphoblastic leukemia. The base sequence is TGTGCCAGCAGTGACTCTAGCGGCTCCTACAATGAGCAGTTCTTC. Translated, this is CASSDSSGSYNEQFF.